A selection of T cell receptor beta chains follows, all from one sample in a study of cytomegalovirus exposure and HLA in healthy donors. Profiling relied on immunoSEQ multiplex PCR, and the TCRdb table lists in-frame clones only, not all of them. The table lists some 120,000 clones, less than 85% of them singletons. Input material: PBMCs. The receptor source for this set is a man in his forties or fifties in good health and CMV-seronegative. Each CDR3 is given with its conserved first and last residue. The D gene is left open where the match is weak. Clone size is given for some rows only: seen once, a few or many times, or a class if the clone is expanded.

TRBJ1-1 14 - TRBV15 - CATKLDQAVAEAFF TGTGCCACCAAACTTGATCAGGCTGTCGCTGAAGCTTTCTTT
TRBJ2-3 15 - TRBV5-1 TRBD2 CASSLGGGDTDTQYF TGCGCCAGCAGCTTGGGCGGGGGGGACACAGATACGCAGTATTTT
TRBJ2-2 13 - TRBV28 - CASVAGLVGELFF TGTGCCAGCGTGGCGGGGTTGGTCGGGGAGCTGTTTTTT
TRBJ2-1 14 few TRBV27 - CASSPSGAYNEQFF TGTGCCAGCAGTCCTTCAGGGGCGTACAATGAGCAGTTCTTC
TRBJ1-2 12 - TRBV30 - CAWAGSSYGYTF TGTGCCTGGGCAGGGTCTAGCTATGGCTACACCTTC
TRBJ1-1 15 - TRBV7-8 - CASSPRQFSGTEAFF TGTGCCAGCAGCCCAAGACAGTTTTCGGGCACTGAAGCTTTCTTT
TRBJ2-5 15 - TRBV5-1 TRBD2 CASSLGTRGEETQYF TGCGCCAGCAGCCTAGGGACGCGGGGGGAAGAGACCCAGTACTTC
TRBJ2-5 14 - TRBV5-1 TRBD2 CASSPTSDKETQYF TGCGCCAGCAGCCCAACTAGCGACAAAGAGACCCAGTACTTC
TRBJ2-5 17 few TRBV7-9 TRBD1 CASSLALDRASGETQYF TGTGCCAGCAGCTTAGCCCTGGACAGGGCGAGCGGGGAGACCCAGTACTTC
TRBJ1-3 14 - TRBV5-4 - CASSLGQTGNTIYF TGTGCCAGCAGCTTGGGACAGACTGGAAACACCATATATTTT
TRBJ2-6 14 few TRBV2 - CASSAHSGANVLTF TGTGCCAGCAGTGCCCACTCTGGGGCCAACGTCCTGACTTTC
TRBJ1-2 17 - TRBV7-6 TRBD1 CASSNPGQWVIDYGYTF TGTGCCAGCAGCAACCCGGGACAGTGGGTGATCGACTATGGCTACACCTTC
TRBJ1-6 16 few TRBV30 TRBD1 CAWSPPTGTGGSPLHF TGTGCCTGGAGTCCCCCGACCGGGACAGGGGGTTCACCCCTCCACTTT
TRBJ2-7 15 once TRBV5-5 TRBD1 CASSYTGTGNYEQYF TGTGCCAGCAGCTACACCGGGACAGGGAACTACGAGCAGTACTTC
TRBJ1-6 16 few TRBV6-5 TRBD1 CASSYTAQGVGSPLHF TGTGCCAGCAGTTACACCGCGCAGGGGGTCGGTTCACCCCTCCACTTT
TRBJ1-5 16 - TRBV28 TRBD1 CASSLIFGQVHQPQHF TGTGCCAGCAGTTTAATTTTCGGACAGGTCCATCAGCCCCAGCATTTT
TRBJ2-2 15 once TRBV5-1 - CASSLGPQGSGELFF TGCGCCAGCAGCTTGGGGCCCCAGGGTAGCGGGGAGCTGTTTTTT
TRBJ2-2 11 - TRBV7-9 - CASSLLGELFF TGTGCCAGCAGCTTATTAGGGGAGCTGTTTTTT
TRBJ2-7 14 - TRBV6-5 TRBD1 CASSLGTANYEQYF TGTGCCAGCAGTCTCGGGACAGCTAACTACGAGCAGTACTTC
TRBJ2-7 14 - TRBV5-1 - CASMGEGGAYEQYF TGCGCCAGCATGGGGGAAGGGGGAGCCTACGAGCAGTACTTC
TRBJ2-4 16 - TRBV4-1 - CASSHRAGLAKNIQYF TGCGCCAGCAGCCACCGGGCAGGGCTAGCCAAAAACATTCAGTACTTC
TRBJ2-1 15 few TRBV5-1 TRBD2 CASSLPRLAGVEQFF TGCGCCAGCAGCTTGCCACGACTAGCGGGAGTTGAGCAGTTCTTC
TRBJ2-2 13 once TRBV2 TRBD2 CASRGRDTGELFF TGTGCCAGCAGGGGGAGGGACACCGGGGAGCTGTTTTTT
TRBJ1-2 13 - TRBV28 - CASSPQGTYGYTF TGTGCCAGCAGTCCTCAGGGAACCTATGGCTACACCTTC
TRBJ1-1 16 - TRBV6-5 TRBD1 CASSWRQGTMNTEAFF TGTGCCAGCAGTTGGCGACAGGGGACTATGAACACTGAAGCTTTCTTT
TRBJ2-5 13 - TRBV5-4 - CASSVTRQETQYF TGTGCCAGCAGCGTGACACGTCAAGAGACCCAGTACTTC
TRBJ2-3 13 - TRBV18 - CASSPPSGDTQYF TGTGCCAGCTCACCACCTTCGGGAGATACGCAGTATTTT
TRBJ1-5 14 - TRBV10-2 - CASSEQGRNQPQHF TGCGCCAGCAGTGAACAGGGACGGAATCAGCCCCAGCATTTT